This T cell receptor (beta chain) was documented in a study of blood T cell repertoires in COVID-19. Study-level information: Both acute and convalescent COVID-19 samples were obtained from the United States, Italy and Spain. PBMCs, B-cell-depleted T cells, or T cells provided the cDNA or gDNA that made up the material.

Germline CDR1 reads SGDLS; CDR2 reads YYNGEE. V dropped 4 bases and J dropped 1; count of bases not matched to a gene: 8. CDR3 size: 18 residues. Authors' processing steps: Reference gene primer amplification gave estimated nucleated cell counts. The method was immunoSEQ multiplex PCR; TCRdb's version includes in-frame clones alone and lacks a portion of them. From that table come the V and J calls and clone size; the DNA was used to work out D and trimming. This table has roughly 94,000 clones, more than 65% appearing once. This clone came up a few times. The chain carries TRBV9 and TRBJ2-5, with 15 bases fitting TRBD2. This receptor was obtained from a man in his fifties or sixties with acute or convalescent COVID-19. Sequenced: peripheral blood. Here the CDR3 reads CASSKGLAGGTSQETQYF. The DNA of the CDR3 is TGTGCCAGCAGCAAGGGACTAGCGGGGGGAACATCCCAAGAGACCCAGTACTTC. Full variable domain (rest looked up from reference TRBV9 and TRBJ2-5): DSGVTQTPKHLITATGQRVTLRCSPRSGDLSVYWYQQSLDQGLQFLIQYYNGEERAKGNILERFSAQQFPDLHSELNLSSLELGDSALYFCASSKGLAGGTSQETQYFGPGTRLLVL.